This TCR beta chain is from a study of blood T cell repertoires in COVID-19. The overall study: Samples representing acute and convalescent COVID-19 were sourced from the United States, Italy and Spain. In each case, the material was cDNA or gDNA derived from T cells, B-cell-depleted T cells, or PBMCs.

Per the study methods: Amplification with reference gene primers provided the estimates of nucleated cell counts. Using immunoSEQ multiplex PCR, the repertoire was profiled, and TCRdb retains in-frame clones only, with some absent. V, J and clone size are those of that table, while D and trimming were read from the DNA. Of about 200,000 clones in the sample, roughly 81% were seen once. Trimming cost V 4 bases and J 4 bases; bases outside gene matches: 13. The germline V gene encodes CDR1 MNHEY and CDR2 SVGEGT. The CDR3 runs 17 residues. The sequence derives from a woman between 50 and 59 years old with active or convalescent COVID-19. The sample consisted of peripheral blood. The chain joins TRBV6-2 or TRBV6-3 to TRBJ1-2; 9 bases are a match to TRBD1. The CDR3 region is CASSFLPTQGATYGYTF. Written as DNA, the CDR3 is TGTGCCAGCAGTTTTCTCCCGACACAGGGGGCTACCTATGGCTACACCTTC.